Detailed here is one T cell receptor (beta chain). This sample is drawn from a study of cytomegalovirus exposure and HLA in healthy donors. The CDR3 runs 16 residues. Germline assignment: CDR1 SGHNT and CDR2 YYREEE (reference sequence). V lost 2 bases, J lost 0 bases, and 9 bases lay in between. TCRdb keeps only in-frame clones here, not all; method: immunoSEQ multiplex PCR. The repertoire holds about 240,000 clones, with around 87% as singletons. The chain employs TRBV5-4 and TRBJ2-6; possible D gene TRBD1, 5 bases. The sequence came from a man aged 18 to 29 in good health and CMV-seronegative. Sequenced input: PBMCs. The CDR3 sequence: CASSFTGNSGANVLTF. The CDR3, as DNA: TGTGCCAGCAGCTTTACAGGAAACTCTGGGGCCAACGTCCTGACTTTC.